This note documents a single T cell receptor (beta chain) sequence. The antigen remains undetermined. These data come from a study of cytomegalovirus exposure and HLA in healthy donors. Study-wide points: The study listed under 200 cytomegalovirus-associated TCR beta chains.

Amplification used 60 Vbeta primers and 13 Jbeta primers. The protocol was immunoSEQ multiplex PCR, while the TCRdb copy is restricted to in-frame clones and leaves out a portion. The table records around 76,000 clones, roughly 64% of them present only once. Sequenced: PBMCs. The receptor was derived from a man in his forties or fifties in good health and CMV-seropositive.

The CDR3 nucleotides read TGTGCCAGCACCCCTCGGGGTAACAATCAGCCCCAGCATTTT. Translation: CASTPRGNNQPQHF. The chain carries TRBV27 and TRBJ1-5; D gene ambiguous. CDR3 length equals 14 residues. Trimming left V 7 bases short and J 3 bases short, with 13 bases between. Germline CDR1 and CDR2: MNHEY and SMNVEV (reference sequence).